This TCR beta chain was recovered during a study of OX40 agonist ivuxolimab in advanced cancers. Study background: Patients in the trial were receiving intravenous ivuxolimab every 2 weeks, at doses of 0.01 to 10 mg/kg. Three patients, one with hepatocellular carcinoma and two with cutaneous melanoma, responded partially. Study-wide points: On average, CD8+ T cells showed a greater number of expanded clones than CD4+.

With 1 base removed from V and 0 bases from J, the gap between germline ends came to 12 bases. Germline V gene lookup returns CDR1 SGHTA and CDR2 FQGNSA. The CDR3 has 16 residues. The assay was immunoSEQ multiplex PCR, and TCRdb's table has in-frame clones only and misses some. The sample lists 90,000 to 100,000 clones; approximately 86% were seen once. Notes on this clone: Its target is unknown.

This TCR was sampled from an adult with an advanced solid tumor such as melanoma, head and neck, liver or kidney cancer. The chain carries TRBV7-2 and TRBJ1-2; D is undetermined. This material consisted of CD4+ or CD8+ T cells sorted from blood, taken in a trial of the OX40 agonist ivuxolimab. The CDR3 coding sequence is TGTGCCAGCAGCTTAGAGTCCTACAGACCTAACTATGGCTACACCTTC. It is translated as CASSLESYRPNYGYTF.